Only a few counts were recorded for the clone carrying this T cell receptor (beta chain). Trimming cost V 5 bases and J 4 bases, with 14 bases left between them. Per the germline V gene, CDR1 is SQVTM and CDR2 is ANQGSEA. The CDR3 covers 13 residues. Primers used in a second PCR of about 6 to 12 cycles were a sample-barcoded 5' primer and a J-beta primer mix. MiXCR, run by TCRdb on the 5' RACE reads, gives a single entry per CDR3 protein. The sample has roughly 1 million distinct CDR3 sequences, almost 25% seen once. Total RNA extraction produced at least 5.5 micrograms (per sample) for the study. These data come from a study of blood T cells in healthy people across ages. The sample was also linked to a second study, of T cells of mothers and their children.

The specimen sequenced was blood. The rearrangement links TRBV29-1 to TRBJ1-1; D possibly corresponds to TRBD1 (6 bases). This receptor was taken from a girl aged 2 to 10 in good health. This CDR3 is CSVNGGLSTEAFF. The DNA for the CDR3 is TGCAGCGTTAATGGGGGGCTGAGCACTGAAGCTTTCTTT.